This is a list of T cell receptor beta chains from one sample in a study of beta chain features in type 1 diabetes. The data were produced by immunoSEQ multiplex PCR, yet TCRdb's version contains in-frame clones alone and is incomplete. The sample consists of some 240,000 clones, 16% of them appearing once. The material sequenced was naive CD4+ T cells from blood. Receptor source: a young man with type 1 diabetes. Both conserved end residues are part of each CDR3. D genes are given only for firm matches. Clone size appears in some rows only: once, few, many, or a class for an expanded clone.

V	J	size	D	DNA	CDR3
TRBV29-1	TRBJ2-1	.	.	TGCAGCGTCCGGGCCCTTATGAGCTCCTACAATGAGCAGTTCTTC	CSVRALMSSYNEQFF
TRBV29-1	TRBJ2-2	few	.	TGCAGCGGGACAGACAGGTTCGCCGGGGAGCTGTTTTTT	CSGTDRFAGELFF
TRBV2	TRBJ2-1	few	.	TGTGCCAGCAGTGAATTATCTAGGGCCAACTACAATGAGCAGTTCTTC	CASSELSRANYNEQFF
TRBV28	TRBJ2-3	.	.	TGTGCCAGCAGTTTACCCAACACAGATACGCAGTATTTT	CASSLPNTDTQYF
TRBV7-9	TRBJ1-3	few	.	TGTGCCAGCAGCGAGAACTCTGGAAACACCATATATTTT	CASSENSGNTIYF
TRBV20-1	TRBJ2-5	.	.	TGCAGTGCTAGATACCAAGAGACCCAGTACTTC	CSARYQETQYF
TRBV6-5	TRBJ2-1	.	.	TGTGCCAGCAGCTACGAGATGACAGTTAATTACAATGAGCAGTTCTTC	CASSYEMTVNYNEQFF
TRBV9	TRBJ2-1	few	.	TGTGCCAGCAGCGCGGGACATAGCACGGATGAGCAGTTCTTC	CASSAGHSTDEQFF
TRBV9	TRBJ2-3	.	.	TGTGCCAGCAGCGTGGGGCAAGCATTGGGATCAGATACGCAGTATTTT	CASSVGQALGSDTQYF
TRBV2	TRBJ1-1	few	.	TGTGCCAGCAGTGAAGTGACAGCGATGAACACTGAAGCTTTCTTT	CASSEVTAMNTEAFF
TRBV18	TRBJ1-1	.	.	TGTGCCAGCTCAATACAGGGCCTCATGAACACTGAAGCTTTCTTT	CASSIQGLMNTEAFF
TRBV28	TRBJ2-5	few	TRBD1	TGTGCCAGCAGTACCGGGACAGGAAAAGGGACCCAGTACTTC	CASSTGTGKGTQYF
TRBV5-4	TRBJ2-1	.	TRBD2	TGTGCCAGCAGCCTAAGACCAGCGGGAACCAATGAGCAGTTCTTC	CASSLRPAGTNEQFF
TRBV7-9	TRBJ2-1	few	.	TGTGCCAGCAGCTGGGTCGAAGGGACTGACAATGAGCAGTTCTTC	CASSWVEGTDNEQFF
TRBV29-1	TRBJ1-1	few	TRBD1	TGCAGCGTTGGCGGACAGGTCGGGAACACTGAAGCTTTCTTT	CSVGGQVGNTEAFF
TRBV7-8	TRBJ1-1	.	.	TGTGCCAGCAGCCTCAACACTGAAGCTTTCTTT	CASSLNTEAFF
TRBV7-9	TRBJ1-2	.	.	TGTGCCAGCAGCTTAAGACAGTTCCTAAACTATGGCTACACCTTC	CASSLRQFLNYGYTF
TRBV25-1	TRBJ2-1	.	.	TGTGCCAGCAGTGTGCAGGGCCCCTACAATGAGCAGTTCTTC	CASSVQGPYNEQFF
TRBV29-1	TRBJ2-7	few	TRBD2	TGCAGCGTTCGGGGGGGCCGAGACTACGAGCAGTACTTC	CSVRGGRDYEQYF
TRBV9	TRBJ2-3	.	TRBD2	TGTGCCAGCAGCGTGGGTCTAGCGGGGCCCACAGATACGCAGTATTTT	CASSVGLAGPTDTQYF
TRBV29-1	TRBJ1-1	few	.	TGCAGCGGACGGCTTTTGGAATCGGGCGACACTGAAGCTTTCTTT	CSGRLLESGDTEAFF
TRBV2	TRBJ1-1	.	.	TGTGCCAGCTTACAGGTGAACACTGAAGCTTTCTTT	CASLQVNTEAFF
TRBV14	TRBJ2-5	few	.	TGTGCCAGCAGCCCCCACCTACGGGGAGAGACCCAGTACTTC	CASSPHLRGETQYF
TRBV27	TRBJ2-7	.	.	TGTGCCAGCGGACACTTTAAGAACTACGAGCAGTACTTC	CASGHFKNYEQYF
TRBV2	TRBJ1-5	few	.	TGTGCCAGCACTCTGGGCCAGAATCAGCCCCAGCATTTT	CASTLGQNQPQHF
TRBV6-6	TRBJ2-1	.	.	TGTGCCTGTTCTTGGGCAGGCAATGAGCAGTTCTTC	CACSWAGNEQFF
TRBV27	TRBJ2-1	.	TRBD2	TGTGCCAGCAGTTTACGAAGCGGGAGCTCCTACAATGAGCAGTTCTTC	CASSLRSGSSYNEQFF
TRBV7-6	TRBJ1-1	.	TRBD1	TGTGCCAGCAGCTTGACAGGGGTACGCGGCACTGAAGCTTTCTTT	CASSLTGVRGTEAFF
TRBV7-3	TRBJ2-3	few	.	TGTGCCAGCAGCTTAGCTTTCACAGATACGCAGTATTTT	CASSLAFTDTQYF
TRBV9	TRBJ2-5	few	.	TGTGCCAGCAGCGTAGCCGGCCAAGAGACCCAGTACTTC	CASSVAGQETQYF
TRBV29-1	TRBJ1-1	.	TRBD1	TGCAGCGGCATACAGGGGGCGGACACTGAAGCTTTCTTT	CSGIQGADTEAFF
TRBV25-1	TRBJ2-7	few	.	TGTGCCAGCGCGCACGGGCCTCCTATCTACGAGCAGTACTTC	CASAHGPPIYEQYF
TRBV29-1	TRBJ2-1	few	.	TGCAGCGTTGAAGGGTTAGCGAGACACAATGAGCAGTTCTTC	CSVEGLARHNEQFF
TRBV25-1	TRBJ1-2	few	.	TGTGCCAGCAGCATCAGAGTCAACTACGACTATGGCTACACCTTC	CASSIRVNYDYGYTF
TRBV29-1	TRBJ1-5	.	.	TGCAGCATAAGGGAGGCAGGGAATCAGCCCCAGCATTTT	CSIREAGNQPQHF